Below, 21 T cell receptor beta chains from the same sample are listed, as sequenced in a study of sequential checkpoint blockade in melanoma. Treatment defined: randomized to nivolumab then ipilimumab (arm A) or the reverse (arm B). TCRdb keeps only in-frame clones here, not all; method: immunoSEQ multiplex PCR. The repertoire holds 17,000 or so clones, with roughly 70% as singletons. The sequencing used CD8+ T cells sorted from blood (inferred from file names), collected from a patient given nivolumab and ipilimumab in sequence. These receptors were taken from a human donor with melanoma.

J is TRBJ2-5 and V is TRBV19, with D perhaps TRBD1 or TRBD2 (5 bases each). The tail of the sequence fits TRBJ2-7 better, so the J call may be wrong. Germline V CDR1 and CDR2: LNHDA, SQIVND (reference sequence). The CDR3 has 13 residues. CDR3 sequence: CASSWGRDYEQYF. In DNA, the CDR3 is TGTGCCAGTAGTTGGGGACGGGACTACGAGCAGTACTTC.

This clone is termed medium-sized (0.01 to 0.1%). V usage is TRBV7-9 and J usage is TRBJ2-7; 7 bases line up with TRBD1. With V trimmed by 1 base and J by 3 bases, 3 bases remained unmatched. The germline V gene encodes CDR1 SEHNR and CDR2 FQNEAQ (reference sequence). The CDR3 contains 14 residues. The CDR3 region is CASSLGPGGYEQYF. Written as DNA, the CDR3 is TGTGCCAGCAGCTTAGGGCCAGGGGGCTACGAGCAGTACTTC. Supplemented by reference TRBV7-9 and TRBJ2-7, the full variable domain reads DTGVSQNPRHKITKRGQNVTFRCDPISEHNRLYWYRQTLGQGPEFLTYFQNEAQLEKSRLLSDRFSAERPKGSFSTLEIQRTEQGDSAMYLCASSLGPGGYEQYFGPGTRLTVT.

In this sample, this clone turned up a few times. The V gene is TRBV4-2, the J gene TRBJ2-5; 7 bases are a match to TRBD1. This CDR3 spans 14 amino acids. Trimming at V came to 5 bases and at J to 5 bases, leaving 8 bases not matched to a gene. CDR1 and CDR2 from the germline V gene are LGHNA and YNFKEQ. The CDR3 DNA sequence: TGTGCCAGCAGCTCCGGGACAGCGGATGAGACCCAGTACTTC. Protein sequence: CASSSGTADETQYF.

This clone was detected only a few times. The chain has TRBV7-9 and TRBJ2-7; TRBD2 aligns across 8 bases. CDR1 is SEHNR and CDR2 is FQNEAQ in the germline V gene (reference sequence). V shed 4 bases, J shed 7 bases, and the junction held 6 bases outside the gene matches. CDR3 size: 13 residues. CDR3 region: CASSYSGEWEQYF. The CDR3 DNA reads TGTGCCAGCAGCTATAGCGGGGAGTGGGAGCAGTACTTC. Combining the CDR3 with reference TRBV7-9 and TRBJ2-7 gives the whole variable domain DTGVSQNPRHKITKRGQNVTFRCDPISEHNRLYWYRQTLGQGPEFLTYFQNEAQLEKSRLLSDRFSAERPKGSFSTLEIQRTEQGDSAMYLCASSYSGEWEQYFGPGTRLTVT.

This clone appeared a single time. CDR3 loop: CASSLDRGSYEQYF. In nucleotides, the CDR3 is TGTGCCAGCAGCTTGGACAGGGGCTCCTACGAGCAGTACTTC. The rearrangement joins TRBV7-9 to TRBJ2-7, with 9 bases identical to TRBD1. The trim removed 3 bases at V and 0 bases at J, leaving 0 bases unmatched. The V gene's germline CDR1 is SEHNR and CDR2 FQNEAQ (reference sequence). The CDR3 totals 14 residues.

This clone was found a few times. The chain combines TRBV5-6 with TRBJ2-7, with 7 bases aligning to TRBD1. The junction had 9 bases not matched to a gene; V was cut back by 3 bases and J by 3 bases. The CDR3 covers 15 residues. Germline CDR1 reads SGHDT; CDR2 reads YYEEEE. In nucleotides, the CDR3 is TGTGCCAGCAGCTCCGGCCCAGGGGGAGACTACGAGCAGTACTTC. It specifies CASSSGPGGDYEQYF.

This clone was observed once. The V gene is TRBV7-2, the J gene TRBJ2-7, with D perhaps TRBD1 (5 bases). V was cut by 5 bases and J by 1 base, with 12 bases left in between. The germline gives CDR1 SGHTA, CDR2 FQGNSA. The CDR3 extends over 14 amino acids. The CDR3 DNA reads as TGTGCCAGCAGCATGAGACAGTTGTCCTACGAGCAGTACTTC. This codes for CASSMRQLSYEQYF.

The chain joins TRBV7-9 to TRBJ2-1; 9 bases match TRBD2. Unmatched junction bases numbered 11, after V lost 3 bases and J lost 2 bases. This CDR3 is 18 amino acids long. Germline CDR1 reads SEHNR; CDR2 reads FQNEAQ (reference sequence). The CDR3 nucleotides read TGTGCCAGCAGCTTCCCCGTCCGGGCGGGGGGGACCTACAATGAGCAGTTCTTC. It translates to CASSFPVRAGGTYNEQFF.

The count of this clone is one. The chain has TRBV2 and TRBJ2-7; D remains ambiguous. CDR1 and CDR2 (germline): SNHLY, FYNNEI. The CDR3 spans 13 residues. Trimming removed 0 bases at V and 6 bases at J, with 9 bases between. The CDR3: CASSEALRAEQYF. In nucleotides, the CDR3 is TGTGCCAGCAGTGAAGCGCTTCGAGCCGAGCAGTACTTC.

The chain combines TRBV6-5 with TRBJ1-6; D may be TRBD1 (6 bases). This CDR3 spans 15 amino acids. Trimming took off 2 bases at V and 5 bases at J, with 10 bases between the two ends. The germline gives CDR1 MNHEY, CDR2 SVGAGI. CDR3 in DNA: TGTGCCAGCAGTTACCAGGGGAATGATAATTCACCCCTCCACTTT. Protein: CASSYQGNDNSPLHF.

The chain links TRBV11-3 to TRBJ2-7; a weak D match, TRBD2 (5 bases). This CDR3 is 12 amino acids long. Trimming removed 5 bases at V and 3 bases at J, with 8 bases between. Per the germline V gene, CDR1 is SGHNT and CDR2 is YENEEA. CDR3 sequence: CASSGSRYEQYF. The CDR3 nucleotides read TGTGCCAGCAGCGGGAGCCGCTACGAGCAGTACTTC. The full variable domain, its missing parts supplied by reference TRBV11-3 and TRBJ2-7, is EAGVVQSPRYKIIEKKQPVAFWCNPISGHNTLYWYLQNLGQGPELLIRYENEEAVDDSQLPKDRFSAERLKGVDSTLKIQPAELGDSAVYLCASSGSRYEQYFGPGTRLTVT.

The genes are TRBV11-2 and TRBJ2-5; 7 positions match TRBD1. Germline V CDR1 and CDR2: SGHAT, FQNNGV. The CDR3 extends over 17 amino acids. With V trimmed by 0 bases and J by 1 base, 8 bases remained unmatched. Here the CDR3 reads CASSLEGQNTIQETQYF. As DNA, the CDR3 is TGTGCCAGCAGCTTAGAGGGACAGAACACCATCCAAGAGACCCAGTACTTC.

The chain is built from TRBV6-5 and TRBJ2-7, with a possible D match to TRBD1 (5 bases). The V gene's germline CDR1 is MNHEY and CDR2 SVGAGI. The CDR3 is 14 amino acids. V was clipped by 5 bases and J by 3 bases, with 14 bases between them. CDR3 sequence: CASSAVRTFYEQYF. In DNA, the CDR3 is TGTGCCAGCAGTGCCGTCAGGACATTCTACGAGCAGTACTTC.

CDR3 in amino acids: CASGRTGVDGYTF. The CDR3 DNA is TGTGCCAGCGGGCGAACAGGGGTTGATGGCTACACCTTC. V is TRBV14 and J is TRBJ1-2, with 7 bases lining up with TRBD1. CDR1 and CDR2 (germline): SGHDN, FVKESK. CDR3 length: 13 residues. V dropped 8 bases and J dropped 6; count of bases not matched to a gene: 9.

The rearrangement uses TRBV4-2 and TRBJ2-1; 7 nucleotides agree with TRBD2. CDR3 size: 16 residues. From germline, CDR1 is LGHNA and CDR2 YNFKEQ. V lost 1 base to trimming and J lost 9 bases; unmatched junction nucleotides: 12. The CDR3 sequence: CASSQGVAGEPGEQFF. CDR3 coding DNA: TGTGCCAGCAGCCAAGGGGTGGCGGGAGAGCCCGGTGAGCAGTTCTTC.

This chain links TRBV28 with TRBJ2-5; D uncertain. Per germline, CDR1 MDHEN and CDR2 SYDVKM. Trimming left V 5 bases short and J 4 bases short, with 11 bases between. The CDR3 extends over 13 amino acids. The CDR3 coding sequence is TGTGCCAGCAGTAGGAGTAGTATAGAGACCCAGTACTTC. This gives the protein CASSRSSIETQYF.

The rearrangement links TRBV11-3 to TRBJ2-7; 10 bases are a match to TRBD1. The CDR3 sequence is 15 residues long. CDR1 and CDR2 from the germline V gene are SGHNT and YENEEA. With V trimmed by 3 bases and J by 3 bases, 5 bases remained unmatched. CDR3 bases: TGTGCCAGCAGCTTGACAGGGGGCCTTATCTACGAGCAGTACTTC. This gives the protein CASSLTGGLIYEQYF.

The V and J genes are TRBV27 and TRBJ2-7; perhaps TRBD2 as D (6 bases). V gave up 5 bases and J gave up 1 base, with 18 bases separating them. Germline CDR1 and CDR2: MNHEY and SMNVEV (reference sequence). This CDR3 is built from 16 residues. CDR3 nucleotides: TGTGCCAGCAGTCTGGAGGGCCGCCGGATATCCTACGAGCAGTACTTC. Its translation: CASSLEGRRISYEQYF.

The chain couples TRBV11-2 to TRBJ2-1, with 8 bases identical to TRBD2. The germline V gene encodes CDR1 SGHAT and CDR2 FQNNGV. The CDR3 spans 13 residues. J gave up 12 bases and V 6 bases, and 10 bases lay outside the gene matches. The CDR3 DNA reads TGTGCCAGCAGAACCACTAGCGGCAGGTGGCAGTTCTTC. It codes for CASRTTSGRWQFF.

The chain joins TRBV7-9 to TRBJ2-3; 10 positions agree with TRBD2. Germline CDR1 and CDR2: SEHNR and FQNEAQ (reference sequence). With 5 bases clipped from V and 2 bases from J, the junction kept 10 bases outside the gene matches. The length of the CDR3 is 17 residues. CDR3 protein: CASSRAYLAGDTDTQYF. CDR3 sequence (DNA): TGTGCCAGCAGCCGAGCCTACCTAGCGGGGGACACAGATACGCAGTATTTT.

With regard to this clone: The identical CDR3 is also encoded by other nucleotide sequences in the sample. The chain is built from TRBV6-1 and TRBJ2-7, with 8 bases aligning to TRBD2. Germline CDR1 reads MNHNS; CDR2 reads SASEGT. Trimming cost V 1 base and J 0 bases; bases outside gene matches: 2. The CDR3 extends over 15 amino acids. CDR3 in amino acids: CASSEESGSSYEQYF. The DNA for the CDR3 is TGTGCCAGCAGTGAAGAAAGCGGGAGCTCCTACGAGCAGTACTTC.